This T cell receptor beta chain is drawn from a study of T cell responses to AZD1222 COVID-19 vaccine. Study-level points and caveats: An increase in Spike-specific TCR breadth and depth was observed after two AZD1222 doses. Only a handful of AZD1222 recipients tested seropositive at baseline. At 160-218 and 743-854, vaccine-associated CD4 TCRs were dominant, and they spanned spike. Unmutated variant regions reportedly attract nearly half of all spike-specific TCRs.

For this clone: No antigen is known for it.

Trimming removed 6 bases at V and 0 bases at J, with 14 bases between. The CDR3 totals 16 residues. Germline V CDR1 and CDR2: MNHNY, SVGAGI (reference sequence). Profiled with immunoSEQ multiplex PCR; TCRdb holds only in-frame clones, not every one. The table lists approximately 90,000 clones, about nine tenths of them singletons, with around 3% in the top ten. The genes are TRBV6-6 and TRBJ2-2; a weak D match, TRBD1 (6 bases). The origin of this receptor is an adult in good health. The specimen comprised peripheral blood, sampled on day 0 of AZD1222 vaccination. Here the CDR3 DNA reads TGTGCCAGCAGACGGGACACCGCCCCGAACACCGGGGAGCTGTTTTTT. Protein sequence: CASRRDTAPNTGELFF.